What follows are 24 T cell receptor beta chains derived from one specimen sequenced in a study of cytomegalovirus exposure and HLA in healthy donors (dated by TCRdb to the late 2010s). To prepare the library, the immunoSEQ multiplex PCR assay was applied. A mixture of 60 forward primers for TCR Vbeta segments and 13 reverse primers for TCR Jbeta segments was used in the multiplex PCR. TCRdb took this table from immuneACCESS and kept in-frame rearrangements with V and J called. Such tables lack part of the clones; where checked against another copy, unresolved V genes explain under half of the gap, and the rest is unexplained. A total of 150,000 to 200,000 clones appear in this sample, 8.5% to 10% of them only once. The ten biggest clones cover roughly 1.3% of the sample. The material sequenced was PBMCs. The receptors shown here come from a woman between 25 and 40 years old in good health and CMV-seropositive.

This clone was seen only a few times. CDR3 sequence reads: CASSKGVFSEAFF. As DNA, the CDR3 is TGTGCCAGCAGCAAAGGGGTTTTCTCTGAAGCTTTCTTT. The V and J genes are TRBV9 and TRBJ1-1; D perhaps matches TRBD1 (5 bases). This CDR3 is built from 13 residues. V shed 4 bases and J shed 6 bases, with 13 bases lying between them. CDR1 is SGDLS and CDR2 is YYNGEE in the germline V gene.

This clone turned up a few times. The chain is built from TRBV2 and TRBJ1-2; 7 positions agree with TRBD1. Germline-derived CDR1 and CDR2 are SNHLY and FYNNEI. The trim removed 3 bases at V and 4 bases at J, leaving 11 bases unmatched. The CDR3 has 16 residues. CDR3 sequence (DNA): TGTGCCAGCAGTGATAGGCTTCGACAGGGTCCCTATGGCTACACCTTC. The encoded protein is CASSDRLRQGPYGYTF. Combining the CDR3 with reference TRBV2 and TRBJ1-2 gives the whole variable domain EPEVTQTPSHQVTQMGQEVILRCVPISNHLYFYWYRQILGQKVEFLVSFYNNEISEKSEIFDDQFSVERPDGSNFTLKIRSTKLEDSAMYFCASSDRLRQGPYGYTFGSGTRLTVV.

The rearrangement joins TRBV4-2 to TRBJ2-5; TRBD2 matches 7 bases. The CDR3 consists of 16 residues. Germline assignment: CDR1 LGHNA and CDR2 YNFKEQ. Trimming at V came to 1 base and at J to 6 bases, leaving 11 bases not matched to a gene. In DNA, the CDR3 is TGTGCCAGCAGCCAAGGATCGCGGGAGAGGGCTAAGACCCAGTACTTC. Protein product: CASSQGSRERAKTQYF.

The rearrangement links TRBV30 to TRBJ2-1; 8 nucleotides align to TRBD2. Germline CDR1 is GTSNPN and CDR2 is SVGIG (reference sequence). The V and J ends lost 2 bases and 8 bases, in that order; junction bases with no gene match: 17. This CDR3 comprises 17 residues. The CDR3 protein is CAWSKTATAGGQHEQFF. The CDR3 DNA reads as TGTGCCTGGAGTAAAACTGCCACGGCGGGAGGACAGCATGAGCAGTTCTTC.

The chain couples TRBV2 to TRBJ2-7, with 10 bases identical to TRBD2. V lost 2 bases and J lost 2; bases outside the gene matches: 3. The length of the CDR3 is 15 residues. In germline, CDR1 is SNHLY, CDR2 FYNNEI. CDR3 bases: TGTGCCAGCAGTGAATTACTAGCGGGGACCTACGAGCAGTACTTC. This codes for CASSELLAGTYEQYF. Full variable domain (rest looked up from reference TRBV2 and TRBJ2-7): EPEVTQTPSHQVTQMGQEVILRCVPISNHLYFYWYRQILGQKVEFLVSFYNNEISEKSEIFDDQFSVERPDGSNFTLKIRSTKLEDSAMYFCASSELLAGTYEQYFGPGTRLTVT.

The CDR3 coding sequence is TGTGCCAGCAGCTCGAGGACTAGCGGGACCGGGGAGCTGTTTTTT. Its protein product is CASSSRTSGTGELFF. The J gene is TRBJ2-2, the V gene TRBV11-3; 11 bases agree with TRBD2. The CDR3 has 15 residues. V dropped 4 bases and J dropped 5; count of bases not matched to a gene: 3. Looked up from germline, CDR1 is SGHNT and CDR2 is YENEEA.

This chain uses TRBV5-1 with TRBJ1-3, with TRBD1 matching 7 bases. Germline CDR1 reads SGHRS; CDR2 reads YFSETQ. Trimming took 4 bases from V and 0 from J; bases not matched to a gene: 13. The CDR3 totals 18 residues. DNA for the CDR3: TGCGCCAGCAGCCTAGGGGGCTTTCAGCGATCCTCTGGAAACACCATATATTTT. Its protein is CASSLGGFQRSSGNTIYF.

This rearrangement joins TRBV7-9 to TRBJ2-7, with 8 positions matching TRBD1. Looked up from germline, CDR1 is SEHNR and CDR2 is FQNEAQ (reference sequence). The CDR3 is 15 residues long. V gave up 2 bases and J gave up 5 bases; unmatched junction bases: 8. The CDR3 region is CASSLSGQGGNEQYF. DNA for the CDR3: TGTGCCAGCAGCTTATCCGGACAGGGAGGAAACGAGCAGTACTTC.

V usage is TRBV5-6 and J usage is TRBJ1-3; a weak D match, TRBD1 (5 bases). CDR3 length: 16 amino acids. V was shortened by 4 bases and J by 2 bases, with 16 bases between the two germline ends. Germline V gene sequence: CDR1 SGHDT, CDR2 YYEEEE. CDR3 coding DNA: TGTGCCAGCAGCGGCTCCCCGGGGGAAACTGGAAACACCATATATTTT. Protein product: CASSGSPGETGNTIYF.

The sample holds a few counts of this clone. The V and J genes are TRBV4-1 and TRBJ1-1; D is uncertain. Trimming removed 5 bases from V and 0 bases from J, with 22 bases in between. Per the germline V gene, CDR1 is MGHRA and CDR2 is YSYEKL. The CDR3 contains 18 residues. The CDR3 DNA follows: TGCGCCAGCAGCGACATGGCATTTGTAAGGCGCTTGAACACTGAAGCTTTCTTT. It codes for CASSDMAFVRRLNTEAFF.

This clone was found a few times. This chain uses TRBV5-4 with TRBJ2-1; no definite D call. Germline CDR1 and CDR2: SGHNT and YYREEE (reference sequence). CDR3 size: 14 residues. The V and J ends lost 4 bases and 4 bases respectively, with 12 bases between them. This chain's CDR3 is CASSPTQSYNEQFF. CDR3 coding DNA: TGTGCCAGCAGCCCTACACAGAGTTACAATGAGCAGTTCTTC.

The rearrangement uses TRBV11-2 and TRBJ2-7; 9 bases map to TRBD2. With V trimmed by 5 bases and J by 1 base, 6 bases remained unmatched. CDR1 is SGHAT and CDR2 is FQNNGV in the germline V gene. The CDR3 totals 15 residues. CDR3 sequence (DNA): TGTGCCAGCAGCACCTCTAGCGGGACGTCCTACGAGCAGTACTTC. It is translated as CASSTSSGTSYEQYF.

The chain combines TRBV7-9 with TRBJ2-2; weak D call: TRBD2 (6 bases). The V gene's germline CDR1 is SEHNR and CDR2 FQNEAQ (reference sequence). V was shortened by 10 bases and J by 6 bases, with 9 bases between the two germline ends. This CDR3 has 11 residues. The CDR3 loop is CATTGAGELFF. The CDR3 bases are TGTGCCACAACGGGGGCCGGGGAGCTGTTTTTT.

The chain employs TRBV19 and TRBJ2-1, with TRBD2 matching 7 bases. V was pared by 3 bases and J by 7 bases, with 9 bases of the junction left unmatched. The CDR3 spans 15 residues. The germline CDR1 and CDR2 sequences are LNHDA and SQIVND (reference sequence). The CDR3 protein is CASSMVGGSGNEQFF. In DNA, the CDR3 is TGTGCCAGTAGTATGGTTGGGGGTAGCGGGAATGAGCAGTTCTTC.

In its sample, this clone was seen a few times. The gene calls are TRBV29-1 and TRBJ1-2, with a tentative D call TRBD1 (5 bases). Germline-derived CDR1 and CDR2 are SQVTM and ANQGSEA. The CDR3 totals 9 residues. Trimming removed 6 bases at V and 7 bases at J, with 6 bases between. CDR3 in DNA: TGCAGCGTGGGGGGTGGCTACACCTTC. This codes for CSVGGGYTF. Using reference TRBV29-1 and TRBJ1-2 for the parts outside the CDR3, the full variable domain is SAVISQKPSRDICQRGTSLTIQCQVDSQVTMMFWYRQQPGQSLTLIATANQGSEATYESGFVIDKFPISRPNLTFSTLTVSNMSPEDSSIYLCSVGGGYTFGSGTRLTVV.

This chain connects TRBV18 to TRBJ2-7, with 10 bases aligning to TRBD1. The CDR3 spans 16 residues. The germline gives CDR1 KGHSH, CDR2 LQKENI. After removal of 0 bases from V and 2 bases from J, the junction contained 4 bases not matched to a gene. CDR3 protein: CASSPPPGQGTYEQYF. Here the CDR3 DNA reads TGTGCCAGCTCACCACCCCCGGGACAGGGGACCTACGAGCAGTACTTC. Full variable domain (rest looked up from reference TRBV18 and TRBJ2-7): NAGVMQNPRHLVRRRGQEARLRCSPMKGHSHVYWYRQLPEEGLKFMVYLQKENIIDESGMPKERFSAEFPKEGPSILRIQQVVRGDSAAYFCASSPPPGQGTYEQYFGPGTRLTVT.

A few counts support this clone. This chain uses TRBV10-3 with TRBJ2-7, with 7 bases fitting TRBD2. Per the germline V gene, CDR1 is ENHRY and CDR2 is SYGVKD. The CDR3 has 14 amino acids. Germline trimming cut 8 bases from V and 4 bases from J; bases unmatched to any gene: 11. In DNA, the CDR3 is TGTGCCATCGGGGGGGAGGGCCGGTGGTACGAGCAGTACTTC. This translates into CAIGGEGRWYEQYF.

The chain uses TRBV2 and TRBJ2-1; D uncertain. CDR1 SNHLY and CDR2 FYNNEI come from the germline V gene. V gave up 4 bases and J gave up 3 bases, with 13 bases separating them. This CDR3 region has 15 residues. CDR3 residues: CASSAQTASYNEQFF. CDR3 DNA sequence: TGTGCCAGCAGTGCGCAAACTGCGAGCTACAATGAGCAGTTCTTC. Drawing the rest from reference TRBV2 and TRBJ2-1, the complete variable domain is EPEVTQTPSHQVTQMGQEVILRCVPISNHLYFYWYRQILGQKVEFLVSFYNNEISEKSEIFDDQFSVERPDGSNFTLKIRSTKLEDSAMYFCASSAQTASYNEQFFGPGTRLTVL.

The CDR3 sequence is CATSPRETEAFF. CDR3 nucleotides: TGTGCCACCAGCCCCAGGGAAACTGAAGCTTTCTTT. The chain combines TRBV15 with TRBJ1-1, with D tentatively TRBD1 (5 bases). This CDR3 spans 12 amino acids. Looked up from germline, CDR1 is LNHNV and CDR2 is YYDKDF (reference sequence). V was shortened by 5 bases and J by 5 bases, with 9 bases between the two germline ends.

The rearrangement joins TRBV5-4 to TRBJ2-5, with D perhaps matching TRBD2 (5 bases). The V and J ends lost 0 bases and 4 bases respectively, with 10 bases between them. The CDR3 consists of 14 residues. Germline assignment: CDR1 SGHNT and CDR2 YYREEE (reference sequence). Here the CDR3 DNA reads TGTGCCAGCAGCTTGGGTCGGGGATCAGAGACCCAGTACTTC. Amino acids: CASSLGRGSETQYF.

Only a few counts were recorded for this clone. This chain uses TRBV7-8 with TRBJ1-2; possibly TRBD1 for D (6 bases). The CDR3 sequence is 15 residues long. In germline, CDR1 is SGHVS, CDR2 FQNEAQ. V dropped 3 bases and J dropped 7 bases, with 18 bases sitting between them. The CDR3 coding sequence is TGTGCCAGCAGCTTTAGTGTTGGACAGATTAGTGGCTACACCTTC. It codes for CASSFSVGQISGYTF.

The rearrangement links TRBV5-1 to TRBJ1-4; no definite D call. CDR3 length equals 13 residues. The germline gives CDR1 SGHRS, CDR2 YFSETQ. V was shortened by 2 bases and J by 4 bases, with 6 bases between the two germline ends. CDR3 sequence: CASSLSINEKLFF. In nucleotides, the CDR3 is TGCGCCAGCAGCTTATCAATTAATGAAAAACTGTTTTTT.

This clone was detected once. The same CDR3 is also encoded by other DNA sequences in this sample. V gene TRBV10-3 combines with J gene TRBJ2-5, with 7 nucleotides matching TRBD1. The CDR3 length is 15 residues. Germline CDR1 is ENHRY and CDR2 is SYGVKD. The V segment lost 10 bases and the J segment 4 bases; nucleotides outside the gene matches: 15. In DNA, the CDR3 is TGTGCCACTCTAGACAGGGTCGGGGTGGGAGAGACCCAGTACTTC. Amino acids: CATLDRVGVGETQYF.

The chain recombines TRBV2 with TRBJ1-5; TRBD1 aligns across 8 bases. CDR1 and CDR2 (germline): SNHLY, FYNNEI. The CDR3 covers 16 residues. The J segment lost 2 bases and the V segment lost 4 bases, leaving 7 bases of the junction unmatched. The CDR3 reads CASSVAAGGGNQPQHF. The CDR3 coding sequence is TGTGCCAGCAGTGTGGCTGCAGGGGGCGGCAATCAGCCCCAGCATTTT.